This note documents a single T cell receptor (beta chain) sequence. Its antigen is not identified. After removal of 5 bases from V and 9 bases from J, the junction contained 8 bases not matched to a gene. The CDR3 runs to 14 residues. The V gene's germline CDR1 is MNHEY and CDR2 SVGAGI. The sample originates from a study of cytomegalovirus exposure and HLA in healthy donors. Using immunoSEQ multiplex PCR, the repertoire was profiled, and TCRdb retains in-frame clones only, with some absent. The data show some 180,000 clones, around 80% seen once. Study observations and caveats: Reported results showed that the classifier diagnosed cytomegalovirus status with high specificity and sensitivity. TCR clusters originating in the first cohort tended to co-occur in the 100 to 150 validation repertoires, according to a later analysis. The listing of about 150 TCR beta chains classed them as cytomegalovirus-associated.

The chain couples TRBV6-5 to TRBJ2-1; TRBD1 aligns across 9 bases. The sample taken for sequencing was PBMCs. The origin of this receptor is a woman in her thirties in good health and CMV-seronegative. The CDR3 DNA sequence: TGTGCCAGCAGTATCGACAGGGGGTTGGGTGAGCAGTTCTTC. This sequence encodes CASSIDRGLGEQFF.